The table lists the clone carrying this T cell receptor beta chain with a count of one. Its antigen is not known. V was pared by 5 bases and J by 11 bases, with 19 bases between. Germline V lookup: CDR1 SGHRS, CDR2 YFSETQ. The CDR3 sequence is 13 residues long. This specimen comes from a study of post-analysis software for immune sequencing data. The TCR beta cDNA libraries carried unique molecular identifiers. There were roughly 0.9 to 10 million T cells, and roughly 0.5 million cDNA molecules came from them. Using its own MiXCR run on the PCR reads, TCRdb lists one record per CDR3 protein. Here the sample spans about 820,000 distinct CDR3 sequences, roughly 50% being singletons. Regarding the study as a whole: A handful of TRBV segments (TRBV5-6, TRBV5-1 and TRBV20-1 among them) occurred more frequently in patients than in controls. Controls' normalized Chao1 diversity significantly exceeded that of multiple sclerosis patients. Samples prepared in the same batch strongly co-clustered by F measure.

The sequenced sample consisted of blood. The sequence was obtained from a girl between 10 and 17 years old with multiple sclerosis. The chain is built from TRBV5-1 and TRBJ2-5, with a weak D call TRBD2 (5 bases). The DNA of the CDR3 is TGCGCCAGCAGTCCCGGACTGATAGCAAGGCAGTACTTC. This translates into CASSPGLIARQYF.